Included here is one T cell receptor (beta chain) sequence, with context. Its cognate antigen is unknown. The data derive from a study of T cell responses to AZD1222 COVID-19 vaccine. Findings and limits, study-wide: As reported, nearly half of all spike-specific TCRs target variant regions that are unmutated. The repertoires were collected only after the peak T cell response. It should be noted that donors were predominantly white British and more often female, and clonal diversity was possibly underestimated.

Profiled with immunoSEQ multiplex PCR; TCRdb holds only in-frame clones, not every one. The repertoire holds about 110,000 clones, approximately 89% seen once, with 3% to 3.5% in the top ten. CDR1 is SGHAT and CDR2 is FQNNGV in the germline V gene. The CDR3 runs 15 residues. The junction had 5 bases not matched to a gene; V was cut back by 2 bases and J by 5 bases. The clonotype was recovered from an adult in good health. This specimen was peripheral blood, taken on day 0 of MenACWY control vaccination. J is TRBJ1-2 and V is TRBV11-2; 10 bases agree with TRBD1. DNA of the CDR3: TGTGCCAGCAGCTTAAGCCGGGGACAGGGGTATGGCTACACCTTC. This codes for CASSLSRGQGYGYTF. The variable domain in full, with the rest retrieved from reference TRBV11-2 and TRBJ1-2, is EAGVAQSPRYKIIEKRQSVAFWCNPISGHATLYWYQQILGQGPKLLIQFQNNGVVDDSQLPKDRFSAERLKGVDSTLKIQPAKLEDSAVYLCASSLSRGQGYGYTFGSGTRLTVV.